This T cell receptor beta chain was sequenced in a study of T cells in Graves' hyperthyroidism and ophthalmopathy (dated by TCRdb to about 2019). Background for the entire study: Peripheral blood samples were taken at the time of initial diagnosis, prior to any treatment. The 100 discovery patients were randomly divided into training and test sets at a 7:3 ratio. Prospective prediction of ophthalmopathy was tested in an independent validation cohort consisting of some 18 hyperthyroidism patients and about 17 patients who later progressed to ophthalmopathy. The study also compared thyroid tissue and blood T-cell repertoires from about six Graves' hyperthyroidism patients. The paper describes TCR Vbeta CDR3 sequencing of 135 peripheral blood samples, made up of 43 ophthalmopathy patients, 70 to 80 hyperthyroidism patients and approximately 17 progressor patients. After blood sampling, hyperthyroidism patients were treated with methimazole at a starting dose of 30 mg daily, and ophthalmopathy patients were treated with high-dose intravenous methylprednisolone. To identify distinguishing TCR V-J signatures, a discovery cohort of 95 to 100 patients was used, comprising 43 with Graves' ophthalmopathy and around 57 with stable Graves' hyperthyroidism. What the authors observed across the whole study: Sample size was not statistically predetermined, and investigators were not blinded to group allocation. In validation, progression to ophthalmopathy was predicted by the model with 70.59% sensitivity and around 76% specificity, a median of approximately 7.1 months before onset. A 13 V-J signature model separated ophthalmopathy from stable hyperthyroidism, with approximately 87% sensitivity and 81.08% specificity in cross-validation and 80%/75% in testing. Blood samples also contained most of the expanded thyroid clonotypes (frequency above 0.001), which suggests that blood repertoires may reflect thyroid immune responses.

The TCR beta CDR3 regions were amplified from RNA transcripts. A first-round RT-PCR of the TCR CDR3 used the HTBI primer set with the Qiagen OneStep RT-PCR kit. Libraries were constructed in a second round of multiplex PCR, after which size selection and purification were carried out. Libraries were sequenced paired-end with 100 bp reads on an Illumina HiSeq2000. The paper's processing steps were these. Raw data were processed with SOAPnuke, discarding reads with adapters, uncalled bases, mean Phred below 15, or no exact constant-primer or identifier match. COPE v1.2.5 was used to merge high-quality paired reads, and clonotypes were defined as unique nucleotide sequences. MiTCR v1.1 was used to align the clonotypes against IMGT TRBV, TRBD and TRBJ reference segments. The analysis was restricted to V-J combinations with a frequency above 0.0001, which together covered approximately 99% of the repertoires. A TCS score was defined as the ratio of F50 (clonal expansion) to E x V (chaos), with BLOSUM62-based TCRdist applied between CDR3 peptides within each V-J. Welch's t-statistics and random forest reduced around 510 V-J features to under 15, which were used in a naive Bayes classifier (R e1071). TCRdb handled the public reads itself, with Q25 trimming in fastp and clone calling in MiXCR, and kept productive beta chains. Every entry covers one CDR3 protein and lists the most common genes and DNA from its rows. For this entry, the V and J calls and clone size follow TCRdb and not the study's own pipeline. Across this sample there are approximately 210,000 distinct CDR3 sequences, with roughly 15% seen only once. The ten most abundant clones make up approximately 46% of the sample.

This clonotype showed up just a few times. Its recognized antigen is unknown. Base qualities are not provided; no much larger clone lies one nucleotide away. The cysteine opens and the phenylalanine closes a CDR3 of 14 amino acids. Only the CDR3 part of the read is kept: 42 bases, read in frame from the first base. The germline V and J ends show losses of 6 bases and 5 bases respectively, and no gene match explains 7 bases of the junction. CDR1 KGHSH and CDR2 LQKENI are derived from the germline V gene. Graves' hyperthyroidism was defined as stable when no progression to ophthalmopathy occurred over 18 months of follow-up. Hyperthyroidism patients were newly diagnosed, had a disease duration of under 2 months, and were aged 18 to 65 years. Patients with uncontrolled infections, other autoimmune diseases, pregnancy or lactation were excluded. Diagnoses were established on the basis of clinical symptoms, serum thyroxine and TRAb, thyroid ultrasound, and orbital computed tomography. PBMCs were separated from roughly 10 ml of fresh peripheral blood using Ficoll-Paque density gradient centrifugation. Total RNA was extracted using Trizol reagent, and RNA quality was assessed on an Agilent 2100 Bioanalyzer.

Recombination connected TRBV18 to TRBJ2-5; 9 middle bases align to TRBD2. Sequencing was performed on blood. The clonotype comes from a man over 45 with Graves' hyperthyroidism. The CDR3 region has the sequence CASSPRREGETQYF. The nucleotides are TGTGCCAGCTCTCCGAGGCGGGAGGGTGAGACCCAGTACTTC.